This TCR beta chain was sequenced in a study of T cell responses to AZD1222 COVID-19 vaccine. Study in general: Analyses pooled second doses at about 4 or about 12 weeks. Study-level findings and limits: Targeting of unmutated variant regions was reportedly seen in nearly half of spike-specific TCRs. Of the AZD1222 recipients, only five or six were seropositive at baseline.

Sequencing used immunoSEQ multiplex PCR; TCRdb keeps in-frame clones, though not all of them. The table records roughly 170,000 clones, approximately 90% of them present only once. This clone was recorded once. The antigen is undetermined. The ends were cut back, 3 bases at V and 3 bases at J, with 3 bases in the middle. The CDR3 has 12 amino acids. The germline gives CDR1 MNHEY, CDR2 SMNVEV (reference sequence). The sequences come from peripheral blood, collected on day 0 of AZD1222 vaccination. This TCR was recovered from an adult in good health. The chain carries TRBV27 and TRBJ1-5; D is ambiguous. The CDR3 spells CASSFINQPQHF. The CDR3 nucleotides read TGTGCCAGCAGTTTCATCAATCAGCCCCAGCATTTT.